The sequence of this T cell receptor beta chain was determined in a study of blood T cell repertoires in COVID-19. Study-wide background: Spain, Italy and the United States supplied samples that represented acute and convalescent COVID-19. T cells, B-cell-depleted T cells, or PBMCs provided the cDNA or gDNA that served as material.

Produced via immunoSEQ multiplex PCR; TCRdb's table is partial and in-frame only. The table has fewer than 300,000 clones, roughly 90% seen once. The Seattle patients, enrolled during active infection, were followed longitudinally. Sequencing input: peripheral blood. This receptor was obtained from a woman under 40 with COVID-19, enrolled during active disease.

The CDR3 loop reads CASSSLTGLTGNTIYF. CDR3 DNA: TGTGCCAGCAGCTCGCTGACAGGGTTGACCGGAAACACCATATATTTT. The chain is built from TRBV5-7 and TRBJ1-3, with 7 nucleotides matching TRBD1. TRBV5-7 is sorted into the ORF group, with uncertain function. The CDR3 spans 16 residues. The V segment lost 3 bases and the J segment 4 bases; nucleotides outside the gene matches: 10.